This T cell receptor (beta chain) was documented in a study of graft-versus-host responses after intestinal transplantation. About the research overall: Every one of the recipients received anti-thymocyte globulin induction and afterwards took tacrolimus and steroids for 3 to 4 years. Points from the study as a whole: High graft-versus-host to host-versus-graft T cell clonal ratios marked allografts of patients with graft-donor macrochimerism.

Clones were sequenced by immunoSEQ multiplex PCR, and TCRdb holds only the in-frame ones, with some missing. This sample carries about 97,000 clones, around 90% of them seen once, and the ten largest clones take 16%. The CDR3 has 13 amino acids. Trimming took off 0 bases at V and 1 base at J, with 4 bases between the two ends. Germline assignment: CDR1 MNHEY and CDR2 SVGAGI. A remark on this clone: Its antigen is currently unknown.

The receptor was isolated from a human patient who received an intestinal transplant, so some T cells may come from the graft donor. The chain links TRBV6-5 to TRBJ2-7; D unresolved. The material was PBMCs, obtained roughly 410 days after intestinal transplant. CDR3 protein: CASSYSDSYEQYF. The DNA for the CDR3 is TGTGCCAGCAGTTACTCGGATTCCTACGAGCAGTACTTC.